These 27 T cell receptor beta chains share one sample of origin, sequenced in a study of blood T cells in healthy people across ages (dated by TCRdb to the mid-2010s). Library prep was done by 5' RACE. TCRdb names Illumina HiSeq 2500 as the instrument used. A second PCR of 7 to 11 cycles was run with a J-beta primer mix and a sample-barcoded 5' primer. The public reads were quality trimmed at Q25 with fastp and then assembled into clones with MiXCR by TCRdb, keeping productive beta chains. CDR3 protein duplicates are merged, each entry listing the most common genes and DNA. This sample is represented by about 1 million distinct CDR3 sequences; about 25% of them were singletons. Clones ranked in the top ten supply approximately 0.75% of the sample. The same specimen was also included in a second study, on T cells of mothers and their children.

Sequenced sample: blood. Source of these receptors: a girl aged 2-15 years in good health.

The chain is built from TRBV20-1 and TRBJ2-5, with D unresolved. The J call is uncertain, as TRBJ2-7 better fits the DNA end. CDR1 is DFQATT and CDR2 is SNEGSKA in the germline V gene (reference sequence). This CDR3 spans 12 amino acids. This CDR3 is CSARDDTYEQYF. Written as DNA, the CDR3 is TGCAGTGCTAGAGATGACACCTACGAGCAGTACTTC.

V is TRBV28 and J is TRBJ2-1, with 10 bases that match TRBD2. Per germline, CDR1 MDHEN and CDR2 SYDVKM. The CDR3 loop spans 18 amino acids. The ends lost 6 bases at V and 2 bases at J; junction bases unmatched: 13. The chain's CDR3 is CASSPKREGIWAYNEQFF. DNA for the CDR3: TGTGCCAGCAGCCCCAAGCGGGAGGGTATTTGGGCCTACAATGAGCAGTTCTTC. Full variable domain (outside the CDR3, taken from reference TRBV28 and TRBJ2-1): DVKVTQSSRYLVKRTGEKVFLECVQDMDHENMFWYRQDPGLGLRLIYFSYDVKMKEKGDIPEGYSVSREKKERFSLILESASTNQTSMYLCASSPKREGIWAYNEQFFGPGTRLTVL.

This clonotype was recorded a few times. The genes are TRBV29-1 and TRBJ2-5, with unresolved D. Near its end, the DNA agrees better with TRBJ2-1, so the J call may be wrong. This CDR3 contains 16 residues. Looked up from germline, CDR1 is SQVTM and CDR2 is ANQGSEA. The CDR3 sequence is CSVEAPPVSGYNEQFF. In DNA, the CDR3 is TGCAGCGTTGAAGCCCCCCCGGTGTCGGGTTACAATGAGCAGTTCTTC.

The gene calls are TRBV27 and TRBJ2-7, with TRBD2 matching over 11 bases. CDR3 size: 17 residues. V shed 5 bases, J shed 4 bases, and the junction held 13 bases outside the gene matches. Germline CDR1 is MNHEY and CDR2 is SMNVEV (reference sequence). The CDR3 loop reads CASSPSPLSGRDYEQYF. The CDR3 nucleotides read TGTGCCAGCAGTCCCTCTCCCCTTAGCGGGAGGGATTACGAGCAGTACTTC.

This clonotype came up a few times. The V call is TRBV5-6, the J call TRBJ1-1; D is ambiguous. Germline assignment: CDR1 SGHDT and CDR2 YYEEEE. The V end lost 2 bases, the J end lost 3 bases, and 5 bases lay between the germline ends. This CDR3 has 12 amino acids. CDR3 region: CASSFADTEAFF. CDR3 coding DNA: TGTGCCAGCAGCTTTGCTGACACTGAAGCTTTCTTT.

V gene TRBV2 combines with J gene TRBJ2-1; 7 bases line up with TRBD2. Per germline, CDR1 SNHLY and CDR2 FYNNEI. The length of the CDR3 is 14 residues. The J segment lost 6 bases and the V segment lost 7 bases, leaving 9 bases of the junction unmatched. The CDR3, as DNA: TGTGCCAGCACTGCGGGAGAGACCTCCAATGAGCAGTTCTTC. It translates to CASTAGETSNEQFF.

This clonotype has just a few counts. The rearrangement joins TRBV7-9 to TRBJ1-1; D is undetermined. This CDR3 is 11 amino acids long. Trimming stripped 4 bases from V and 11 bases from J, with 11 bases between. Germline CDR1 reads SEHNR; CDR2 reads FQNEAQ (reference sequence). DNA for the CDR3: TGTGCCAGCAGCTCTCTGGGTGGGGCTTTCTTT. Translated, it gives CASSSLGGAFF.

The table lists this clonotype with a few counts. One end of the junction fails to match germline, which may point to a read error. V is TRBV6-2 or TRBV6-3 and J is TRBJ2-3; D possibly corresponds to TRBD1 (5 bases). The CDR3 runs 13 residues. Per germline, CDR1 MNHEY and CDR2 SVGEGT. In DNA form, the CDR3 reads TGCGCCAGCAGAACCAGGGCCGAAGGTACGCAGTATTTT. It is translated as CASRTRAEGTQYF.

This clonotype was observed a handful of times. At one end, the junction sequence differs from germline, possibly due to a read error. The CDR3 sequence is CASSLTSSEQYF. Written as DNA, the CDR3 is TGTGCCAGCAGCTTGACCTCCTCCGAGCAGTACTTC. The gene calls are TRBV5-6 and TRBJ2-7, with D uncertain. The CDR3 is made up of 12 amino acids. The germline V gene has CDR1 SGHDT and CDR2 YYEEEE.

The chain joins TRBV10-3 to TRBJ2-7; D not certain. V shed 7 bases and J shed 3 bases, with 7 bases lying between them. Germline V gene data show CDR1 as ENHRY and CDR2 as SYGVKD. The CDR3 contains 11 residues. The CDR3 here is CAIKTNYEQYF. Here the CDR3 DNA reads TGTGCCATCAAAACGAACTACGAGCAGTACTTC.

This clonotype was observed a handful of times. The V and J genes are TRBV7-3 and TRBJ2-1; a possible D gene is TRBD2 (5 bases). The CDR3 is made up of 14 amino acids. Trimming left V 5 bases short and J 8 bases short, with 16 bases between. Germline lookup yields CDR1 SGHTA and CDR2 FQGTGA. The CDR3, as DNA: TGTGCCAGCAGCACCCAAGGTAGTAGCGATGAGCAGTTCTTC. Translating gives CASSTQGSSDEQFF.

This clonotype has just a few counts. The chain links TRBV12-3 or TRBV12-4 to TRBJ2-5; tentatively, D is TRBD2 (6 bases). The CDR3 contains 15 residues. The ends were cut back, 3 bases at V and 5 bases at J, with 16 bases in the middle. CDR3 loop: CASSFPGSDEETQYF. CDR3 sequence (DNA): TGTGCCAGCAGTTTCCCCGGGAGTGATGAGGAGACCCAGTACTTC.

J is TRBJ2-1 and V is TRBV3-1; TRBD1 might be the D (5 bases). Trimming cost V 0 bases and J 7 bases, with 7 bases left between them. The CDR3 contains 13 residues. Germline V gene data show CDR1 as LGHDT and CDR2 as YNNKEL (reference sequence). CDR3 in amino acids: CASSQDRENEQFF. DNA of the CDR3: TGTGCCAGCAGCCAAGACAGGGAAAATGAGCAGTTCTTC.

The CDR3 region has the DNA TGTGCCAGCAGTGAACAGGACAGAAACCATGGCTACACCTTC. It encodes CASSEQDRNHGYTF. The chain employs TRBV6-1 and TRBJ1-2; the D gene is possibly TRBD1 (6 bases). The V end was cut by 2 bases, the J end by 6 bases, with 13 bases between. CDR3 length: 14 amino acids. Germline assignment: CDR1 MNHNS and CDR2 SASEGT.

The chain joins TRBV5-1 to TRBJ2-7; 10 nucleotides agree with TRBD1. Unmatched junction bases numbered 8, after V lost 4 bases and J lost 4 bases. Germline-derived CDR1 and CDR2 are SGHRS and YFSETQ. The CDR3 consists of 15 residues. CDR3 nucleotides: TGCGCCAGCAGCGCCCGGGACAGGGGCAGTTACGAGCAGTACTTC. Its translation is CASSARDRGSYEQYF.

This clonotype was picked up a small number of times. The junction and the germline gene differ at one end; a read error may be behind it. Here the CDR3 reads CASSRVGTSGLPSYNEQFF. The DNA for the CDR3 is TGTGCCAGCAGCCGCGTCGGGACTAGCGGGCTTCCTTCCTACAACGAGCAGTTCTTC. The chain employs TRBV7-2 and TRBJ2-1; 12 positions agree with TRBD2. Germline assignment: CDR1 SGHTA and CDR2 FQGNSA. CDR3 length: 19 residues.

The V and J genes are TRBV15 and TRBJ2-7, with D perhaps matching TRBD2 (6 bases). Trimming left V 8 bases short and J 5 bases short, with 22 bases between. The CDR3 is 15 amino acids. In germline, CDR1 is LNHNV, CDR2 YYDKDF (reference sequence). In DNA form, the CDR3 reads TGTGCCACCCGAGGAGAGCTAGCGAGTATGGACGAGCAGTACTTC. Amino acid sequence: CATRGELASMDEQYF.

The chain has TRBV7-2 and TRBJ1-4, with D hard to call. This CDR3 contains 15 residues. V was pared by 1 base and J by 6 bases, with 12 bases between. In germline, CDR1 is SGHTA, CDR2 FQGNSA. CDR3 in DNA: TGTGCCAGCAGCTTAGTTCTGGGGAGGGATGAAAAACTGTTTTTT. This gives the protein CASSLVLGRDEKLFF.

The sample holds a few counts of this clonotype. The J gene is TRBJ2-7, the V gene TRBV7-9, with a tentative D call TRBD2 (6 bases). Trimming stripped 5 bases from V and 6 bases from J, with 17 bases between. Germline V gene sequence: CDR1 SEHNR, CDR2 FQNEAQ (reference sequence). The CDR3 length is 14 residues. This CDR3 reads CASSPPGLNGEQYF. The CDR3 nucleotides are TGTGCCAGCAGCCCCCCGGGACTCAATGGCGAGCAGTACTTC.

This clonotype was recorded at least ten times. The CDR3 here is CASSPRLAGDNEQFF. For the CDR3, the DNA is TGTGCCAGCAGCCCCAGACTAGCGGGGGACAATGAGCAGTTCTTC. The chain uses TRBV7-9 and TRBJ2-5; 12 bases align to TRBD2. Matching the DNA end better, TRBJ2-1 makes the J call doubtful. Germline V gene data show CDR1 as SEHNR and CDR2 as FQNEAQ (reference sequence). The CDR3 is 15 amino acids.

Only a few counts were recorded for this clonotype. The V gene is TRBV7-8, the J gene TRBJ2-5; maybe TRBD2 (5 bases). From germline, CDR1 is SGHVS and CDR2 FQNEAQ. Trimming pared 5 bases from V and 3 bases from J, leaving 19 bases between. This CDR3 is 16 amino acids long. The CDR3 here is CASSAEGTVLKETQYF. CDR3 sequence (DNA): TGTGCCAGCAGCGCAGAGGGAACGGTGCTTAAAGAGACCCAGTACTTC.

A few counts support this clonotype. CDR3 DNA sequence: TGTGCCAGCAGCTACCCAGCGGGGGGGCGAAACAATGAGCAGTTCTTC. Protein product: CASSYPAGGRNNEQFF. This chain joins TRBV6-2 or TRBV6-3 and TRBJ2-1, with 10 bases fitting TRBD2. The CDR3 loop spans 16 amino acids. With 6 bases clipped from V and 5 bases from J, the junction kept 10 bases outside the gene matches. CDR1 and CDR2 (germline): MNHEY, SVGEGT.

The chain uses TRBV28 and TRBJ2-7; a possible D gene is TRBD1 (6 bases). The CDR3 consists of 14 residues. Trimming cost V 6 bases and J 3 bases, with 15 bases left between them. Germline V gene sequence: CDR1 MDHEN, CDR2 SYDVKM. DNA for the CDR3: TGTGCCAGCAGGCACCTCCGGGACAACTACGAGCAGTACTTC. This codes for CASRHLRDNYEQYF.

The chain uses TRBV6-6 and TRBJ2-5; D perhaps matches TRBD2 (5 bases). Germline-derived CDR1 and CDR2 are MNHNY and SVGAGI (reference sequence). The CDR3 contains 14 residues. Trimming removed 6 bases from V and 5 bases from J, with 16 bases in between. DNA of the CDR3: TGTGCCAGCAGCAAGCCGGGATTTGGGGAGACCCAGTACTTC. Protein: CASSKPGFGETQYF.

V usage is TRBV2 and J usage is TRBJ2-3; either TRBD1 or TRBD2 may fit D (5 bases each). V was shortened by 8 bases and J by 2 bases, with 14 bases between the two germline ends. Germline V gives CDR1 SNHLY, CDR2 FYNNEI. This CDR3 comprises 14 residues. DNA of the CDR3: TGTGCCAGCGAGAGCCGGGGCCACACAGATACGCAGTATTTT. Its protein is CASESRGHTDTQYF.

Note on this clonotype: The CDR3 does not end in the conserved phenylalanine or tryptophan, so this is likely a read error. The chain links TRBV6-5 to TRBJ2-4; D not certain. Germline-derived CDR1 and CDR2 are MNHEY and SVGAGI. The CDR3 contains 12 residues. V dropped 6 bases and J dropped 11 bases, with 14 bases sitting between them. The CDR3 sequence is CASSSPERVQYL. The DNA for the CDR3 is TGTGCCAGCAGCTCTCCCGAAAGGGTTCAGTACCTC.

CDR3 sequence: CSARDPQRSTDTQYF. The CDR3 coding sequence is TGCAGTGCTAGAGATCCTCAGCGGAGCACAGATACGCAGTATTTT. The chain recombines TRBV20-1 with TRBJ2-3; D is perhaps TRBD2 (5 bases). The CDR3 sequence is 15 residues long. CDR1 is DFQATT, CDR2 SNEGSKA, per germline (reference sequence). V was pared by 0 bases and J by 0 bases, with 10 bases between.